Listed below are T cell receptor beta chains from one sample, sequenced in a study of T cell changes during pregnancy in multiple sclerosis. Profiling relied on immunoSEQ multiplex PCR, and the TCRdb table lists in-frame clones only, not all of them. The table shows fewer than 90,000 clones, with roughly 94% occurring only once. Sequenced material: peripheral blood, taken after pregnancy. The receptors stem from a female donor in good health, enrolled as a control in a pregnancy study. CDR3s include the opening cysteine and the closing phenylalanine or tryptophan. The order of the fields is clone size, V gene, D gene, J gene, CDR3 DNA, CDR3 protein. A D gene is named only where the DNA matches it firmly. Some rows mark clone size as missing; the rest say once, few, many or name a class of expanded clone.

clone_size: .
v_call: TRBV2
d_call: TRBD1
j_call: TRBJ1-4
cdr3_nt: TGTGCCAGCGGGAGGACAGGGGTTTCTAATGAAAAACTGTTTTTT
cdr3_aa: CASGRTGVSNEKLFF

clone_size: .
v_call: TRBV5-1
d_call: TRBD2
j_call: TRBJ2-3
cdr3_nt: TGCGCCAGCAGCCCGGGACTAGCGGGAACAACAGATACGCAGTATTTT
cdr3_aa: CASSPGLAGTTDTQYF

clone_size: once
v_call: TRBV27
d_call: .
j_call: TRBJ2-3
cdr3_nt: TGTGCCAGCAGTTTAGCAGGGACAGATACGCAGTATTTT
cdr3_aa: CASSLAGTDTQYF

clone_size: .
v_call: TRBV4-1
d_call: TRBD1
j_call: TRBJ2-4
cdr3_nt: TGCGCCAGCAGCCAGGCAGGGGGCGGTGTCAAAAACATTCAGTACTTC
cdr3_aa: CASSQAGGGVKNIQYF

clone_size: .
v_call: TRBV7-2
d_call: .
j_call: TRBJ1-5
cdr3_nt: TGTGCCAGCAGCTTAAGTGCTGGGAGTTGGGCGGATCAGCCCCAGCATTTT
cdr3_aa: CASSLSAGSWADQPQHF

clone_size: .
v_call: TRBV10-3
d_call: TRBD2
j_call: TRBJ2-7
cdr3_nt: TGTGCCATCTCGGGAGGAAGGGAAGGAGGGCCTCTCTACGAGCAGTACTTC
cdr3_aa: CAISGGREGGPLYEQYF

clone_size: .
v_call: TRBV5-1
d_call: TRBD2
j_call: TRBJ2-4
cdr3_nt: TGCGCCAGCAGCTTGGGGGCGGGAGGGCTGGGGGGCATCGACATTCAGTACTTC
cdr3_aa: CASSLGAGGLGGIDIQYF

clone_size: .
v_call: TRBV28
d_call: TRBD1
j_call: TRBJ2-5
cdr3_nt: TGTGCCAGCAGTCCCACCGGGACAGGGGACCGGGAGACCCAGTACTTC
cdr3_aa: CASSPTGTGDRETQYF

clone_size: once
v_call: TRBV28
d_call: .
j_call: TRBJ1-2
cdr3_nt: TGTGCCAGCAGTTTACGGAGGGGACCCAACTATGGCTACACCTTC
cdr3_aa: CASSLRRGPNYGYTF

clone_size: .
v_call: TRBV5-1
d_call: .
j_call: TRBJ1-1
cdr3_nt: TGCGCCAGCAGCCTCGGGGGGGCGACTGAAGCTTTCTTT
cdr3_aa: CASSLGGATEAFF

clone_size: .
v_call: TRBV6-1
d_call: .
j_call: TRBJ1-1
cdr3_nt: TGTGCCAGCAACCGGGGGACTGAAGCTTTCTTT
cdr3_aa: CASNRGTEAFF

clone_size: once
v_call: TRBV19
d_call: TRBD2
j_call: TRBJ2-1
cdr3_nt: TGTGCCAGTAGTCGGGGACTAGCTGTGAACAATGAGCAGTTCTTC
cdr3_aa: CASSRGLAVNNEQFF

clone_size: .
v_call: TRBV7-9
d_call: TRBD2
j_call: TRBJ2-2
cdr3_nt: TGTGCCAGCAGTTACAGACTAGCGGGGCCGAACACCGGGGAGCTGTTTTTT
cdr3_aa: CASSYRLAGPNTGELFF

clone_size: .
v_call: TRBV7-8
d_call: .
j_call: TRBJ1-1
cdr3_nt: TGTGCCAGCAGCTTAAGGTTGGGGGGGTGGAGCACTGAAGCTTTCTTT
cdr3_aa: CASSLRLGGWSTEAFF

clone_size: few
v_call: TRBV7-2
d_call: .
j_call: TRBJ2-4
cdr3_nt: TGTGCCAGCAGCGCCCTGGGTCTAGGACTAGCCAAAAACATTCAGTACTTC
cdr3_aa: CASSALGLGLAKNIQYF

clone_size: .
v_call: TRBV27
d_call: .
j_call: TRBJ2-1
cdr3_nt: TGTGCCAGCAGTTGGACTGTTTACAATGAGCAGTTCTTC
cdr3_aa: CASSWTVYNEQFF

clone_size: .
v_call: TRBV7-2
d_call: .
j_call: TRBJ1-5
cdr3_nt: TGTGCCAGCAGCACCGCAACAGGGTTTACTCAGCCCCAGCATTTT
cdr3_aa: CASSTATGFTQPQHF

clone_size: .
v_call: TRBV7-6
d_call: .
j_call: TRBJ2-2
cdr3_nt: TGTGCCAGCAGCCGAACCTTACGGGGAGGCACCGGGGAGCTGTTTTTT
cdr3_aa: CASSRTLRGGTGELFF

clone_size: .
v_call: TRBV2
d_call: TRBD2
j_call: TRBJ2-5
cdr3_nt: TGTGCCAGCAGGGCTATCGGACTAGCGGGAGAGACCCAGTACTTC
cdr3_aa: CASRAIGLAGETQYF

clone_size: .
v_call: TRBV25-1
d_call: .
j_call: TRBJ2-7
cdr3_nt: TGTGCCAGCAGTCCTACTGAACAGAAATCCGAGCAGTACTTC
cdr3_aa: CASSPTEQKSEQYF

clone_size: .
v_call: TRBV29-1
d_call: TRBD2
j_call: TRBJ2-3
cdr3_nt: TGCAGCGTTGGTGGGCGGGGGGTTCTCACAGATACGCAGTATTTT
cdr3_aa: CSVGGRGVLTDTQYF

clone_size: .
v_call: TRBV15
d_call: .
j_call: TRBJ2-1
cdr3_nt: TGTGCCACCAGCAGAGACAGGACACACTACAATGAGCAGTTCTTC
cdr3_aa: CATSRDRTHYNEQFF

clone_size: .
v_call: TRBV19
d_call: .
j_call: TRBJ2-7
cdr3_nt: TGTGCCAGTAGTATTTCGGCAGGGAAATCCTACGAGCAGTACTTC
cdr3_aa: CASSISAGKSYEQYF

clone_size: .
v_call: TRBV5-1
d_call: TRBD2
j_call: TRBJ2-7
cdr3_nt: TGCGCCAGCAGCTCCGGGACTAGCCTTGAGCAGTACTTC
cdr3_aa: CASSSGTSLEQYF

clone_size: .
v_call: TRBV5-1
d_call: TRBD1
j_call: TRBJ2-2
cdr3_nt: TGCGCCAGCAGCTTCAGGGGGCTCGGGGAGCTGTTTTTT
cdr3_aa: CASSFRGLGELFF

clone_size: .
v_call: TRBV29-1
d_call: TRBD1
j_call: TRBJ1-2
cdr3_nt: TGCAGCGTTGGGGGGCTCGGACAGGGGAGGAGCTATGGCTACACCTTC
cdr3_aa: CSVGGLGQGRSYGYTF

clone_size: .
v_call: TRBV6-6
d_call: .
j_call: TRBJ2-7
cdr3_nt: TGTGCCAGCAGTTACACGCTAGCGAACTACGAGCAGTACTTC
cdr3_aa: CASSYTLANYEQYF

clone_size: .
v_call: TRBV6-6
d_call: TRBD1
j_call: TRBJ1-1
cdr3_nt: TGTGCCAGCAGCACGACAGGGAGAGGGACTGAAGCTTTCTTT
cdr3_aa: CASSTTGRGTEAFF

clone_size: .
v_call: TRBV29-1
d_call: TRBD1
j_call: TRBJ1-2
cdr3_nt: TGCAGCGTTCCCCCACAGGACAGGGATCCGGGCTACACCTTC
cdr3_aa: CSVPPQDRDPGYTF

clone_size: .
v_call: TRBV19
d_call: .
j_call: TRBJ2-2
cdr3_nt: TGTGCCAGTAGTGCCAGGATTTCGAACACCGGGGAGCTGTTTTTT
cdr3_aa: CASSARISNTGELFF

clone_size: .
v_call: TRBV5-4
d_call: TRBD2
j_call: TRBJ2-7
cdr3_nt: TGTGCCAGCAGCTTGCTTGGCCTAGCGGGAGACGAGCAGTACTTC
cdr3_aa: CASSLLGLAGDEQYF

clone_size: .
v_call: TRBV28
d_call: TRBD2
j_call: TRBJ2-7
cdr3_nt: TGTGCCAGCAGTCTCCCTCGGGGAGGGGTGATCTACGAGCAGTACTTC
cdr3_aa: CASSLPRGGVIYEQYF

clone_size: .
v_call: TRBV27
d_call: .
j_call: TRBJ2-7
cdr3_nt: TGTGCCAGCAGTTTAATCGCCAGATCCTACGAGCAGTACTTC
cdr3_aa: CASSLIARSYEQYF

clone_size: .
v_call: TRBV28
d_call: .
j_call: TRBJ1-5
cdr3_nt: TGTGCCAGCAGGGGGGGTCTTAGCAATCAGCCCCAGCATTTT
cdr3_aa: CASRGGLSNQPQHF

clone_size: .
v_call: TRBV2
d_call: TRBD1
j_call: TRBJ2-7
cdr3_nt: TGTGCCAGCAGTGACGACAGGGACGGGCAGTACTTC
cdr3_aa: CASSDDRDGQYF

clone_size: .
v_call: TRBV28
d_call: .
j_call: TRBJ2-3
cdr3_nt: TGTGCCAGCGGTGTACAGACAGGCATATCAGATACGCAGTATTTT
cdr3_aa: CASGVQTGISDTQYF

clone_size: .
v_call: TRBV28
d_call: TRBD1
j_call: TRBJ2-2
cdr3_nt: TGTGCCAGCAGTACGAGGACAGGCTATTACACCGGGGAGCTGTTTTTT
cdr3_aa: CASSTRTGYYTGELFF

clone_size: .
v_call: TRBV4-1
d_call: TRBD2
j_call: TRBJ2-7
cdr3_nt: TGCGCCAGCAGCCAAGATCTGGGACTAGCGGGAGGGCCTTGGTTCGAGCAGTACTTC
cdr3_aa: CASSQDLGLAGGPWFEQYF

clone_size: once
v_call: TRBV4-1
d_call: .
j_call: TRBJ2-1
cdr3_nt: TGCGCCAGCAGCCAAGTGGGGGCCGGCAATGAGCAGTTCTTC
cdr3_aa: CASSQVGAGNEQFF

clone_size: .
v_call: TRBV4-2
d_call: .
j_call: TRBJ2-2
cdr3_nt: TGTGCCAGCAGCCAAGGAGCCTACAACACCGGGGAGCTGTTTTTT
cdr3_aa: CASSQGAYNTGELFF

clone_size: once
v_call: TRBV5-6
d_call: .
j_call: TRBJ2-2
cdr3_nt: TGTGCCAGCAGCTTCTCCGACACAGCGAACACCGGGGAGCTGTTTTTT
cdr3_aa: CASSFSDTANTGELFF

clone_size: .
v_call: TRBV4-1
d_call: TRBD2
j_call: TRBJ2-7
cdr3_nt: TGCGCCAGCAGCCAAGAACCCCCCGGGACTAGCGGATCGACCTACGAGCAGTACTTC
cdr3_aa: CASSQEPPGTSGSTYEQYF

clone_size: .
v_call: TRBV6-1
d_call: .
j_call: TRBJ1-2
cdr3_nt: TGTGCCAGCAGGGAGGACTCGATAAGCTACACCTTC
cdr3_aa: CASREDSISYTF

clone_size: .
v_call: TRBV21-1
d_call: .
j_call: TRBJ1-5
cdr3_nt: TGTGCCAGCAGCAACACACAGCCGAATAATCAGCCCCAGCATTTT
cdr3_aa: CASSNTQPNNQPQHF

clone_size: once
v_call: TRBV6-4
d_call: .
j_call: TRBJ2-7
cdr3_nt: TGTGCCAGCAGGGGAACTAGGGTCGAGCAGTACTTC
cdr3_aa: CASRGTRVEQYF

clone_size: .
v_call: TRBV5-5
d_call: .
j_call: TRBJ1-5
cdr3_nt: TGTGCCAGCAGCTTGGCCATGACAGCCCTTAGGGGTCAGCCCCAGCATTTT
cdr3_aa: CASSLAMTALRGQPQHF

clone_size: .
v_call: TRBV6-5
d_call: .
j_call: TRBJ2-3
cdr3_nt: TGTGCCAGCAGTTACTCGAACGGTAACACAGATACGCAGTATTTT
cdr3_aa: CASSYSNGNTDTQYF

clone_size: .
v_call: TRBV7-9
d_call: .
j_call: TRBJ1-1
cdr3_nt: TGTGCCAGCAGCTCCCTTGGGCCGAAGAACACTGAAGCTTTCTTT
cdr3_aa: CASSSLGPKNTEAFF

clone_size: .
v_call: TRBV4-1
d_call: TRBD1
j_call: TRBJ2-3
cdr3_nt: TGCGCCAGCAGCCAACCTAGACAGGGGGAGGCCACAGATACGCAGTATTTT
cdr3_aa: CASSQPRQGEATDTQYF